The clone carrying this TCR beta chain has more than one count but fewer than ten. Its antigen is unidentified. For TCRbeta, the library was prepared with unique molecular identifiers. One entry per CDR3 protein results from TCRdb running MiXCR on the PCR reads. The sample shows about 200,000 distinct CDR3 sequences, approximately 7% of them seen only once. In germline, CDR1 is MNHEY, CDR2 SMNVEV (reference sequence). The CDR3 spans 14 residues. J lost 8 bases, V lost 6 bases, and 10 bases had no gene match. This record comes from a study of T-cell reconstitution after alpha-beta-depleted transplantation in children. General study findings and limits: Recipient T cells and thymic progenitors that survived gave rise to the high TCRbeta diversity observed at day 60 in some patients.

This receptor was taken from a boy aged 2 to 9 with acute lymphoblastic leukemia, due to receive a stem cell transplant. The sample in question was PBMCs, obtained before TCRalphabeta/CD19-depleted stem cell transplant. The V and J genes are TRBV27 and TRBJ1-2, with 9 bases aligning to TRBD1. The CDR3 here is CASSPRDRDEGYTF. The CDR3 region has the DNA TGTGCCAGCAGCCCCCGGGACAGGGACGAGGGCTACACCTTC.